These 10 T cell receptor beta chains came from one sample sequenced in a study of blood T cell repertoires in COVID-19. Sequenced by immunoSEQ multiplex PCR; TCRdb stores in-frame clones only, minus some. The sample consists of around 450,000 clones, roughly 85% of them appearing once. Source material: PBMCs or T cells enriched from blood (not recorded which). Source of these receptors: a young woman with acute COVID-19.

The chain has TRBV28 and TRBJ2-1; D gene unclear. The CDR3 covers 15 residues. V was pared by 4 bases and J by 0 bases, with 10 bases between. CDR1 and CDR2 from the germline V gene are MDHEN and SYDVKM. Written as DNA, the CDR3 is TGTGCCAGCAGTTCAATTTTTCCCTCCTACAATGAGCAGTTCTTC. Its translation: CASSSIFPSYNEQFF.

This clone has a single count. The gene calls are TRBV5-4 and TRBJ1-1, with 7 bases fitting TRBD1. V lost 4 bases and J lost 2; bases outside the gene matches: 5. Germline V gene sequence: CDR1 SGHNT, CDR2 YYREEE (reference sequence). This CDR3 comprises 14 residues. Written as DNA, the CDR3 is TGTGCCAGCAGCCCCCGACAGGGTAACACTGAAGCTTTCTTT. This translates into CASSPRQGNTEAFF.

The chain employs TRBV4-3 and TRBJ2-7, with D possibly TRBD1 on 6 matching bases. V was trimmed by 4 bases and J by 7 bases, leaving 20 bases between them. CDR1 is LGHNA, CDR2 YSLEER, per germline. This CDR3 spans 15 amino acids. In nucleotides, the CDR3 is TGCGCCAGCAGCCTAGTCGGGACACGCGTAGGAGAGCAGTACTTC. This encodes CASSLVGTRVGEQYF.

The chain's CDR3 is CASGLPSRGMNTEAFF. The CDR3 region has the DNA TGTGCTAGTGGTTTGCCGTCCAGGGGGATGAACACTGAAGCTTTCTTT. The V gene is TRBV12-5, the J gene TRBJ1-1; 7 bases agree with TRBD1. Germline V gene data show CDR1 as LGHNT and CDR2 as FRNRAP. The CDR3 runs 16 residues. V gave up 2 bases and J gave up 0 bases; unmatched junction bases: 6.

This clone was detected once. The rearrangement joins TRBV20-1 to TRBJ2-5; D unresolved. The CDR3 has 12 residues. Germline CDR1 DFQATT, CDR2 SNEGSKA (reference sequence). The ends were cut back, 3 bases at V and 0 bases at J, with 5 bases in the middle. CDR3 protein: CSASLDQETQYF. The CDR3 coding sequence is TGCAGTGCTAGTCTTGACCAAGAGACCCAGTACTTC.

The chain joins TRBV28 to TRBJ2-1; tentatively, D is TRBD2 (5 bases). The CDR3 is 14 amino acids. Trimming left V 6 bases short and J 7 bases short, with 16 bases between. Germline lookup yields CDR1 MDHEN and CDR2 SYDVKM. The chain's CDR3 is CASRPGFLGNEQFF. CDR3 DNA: TGTGCCAGCAGACCGGGGTTCTTGGGGAATGAGCAGTTCTTC.

This chain's CDR3 is CASSQGSGGELFF. The CDR3 DNA sequence: TGTGCCAGCAGCCAAGGTTCCGGCGGGGAGCTGTTTTTT. The chain links TRBV3-1 (or the pseudogene TRBV3-2) to TRBJ2-2, with no clear D. V was shortened by 1 base and J by 7 bases, with 7 bases between the two germline ends. The CDR3 covers 13 residues. Germline values: CDR1 LGHDT, CDR2 YNNKEL (reference sequence).

CDR3 coding DNA: TGTGCCAGCAGTGAAGAGGTCGACAGTCACTCCTACGAGCAGTACTTC. Protein: CASSEEVDSHSYEQYF. The genes are TRBV2 and TRBJ2-7, with D perhaps matching TRBD1 (5 bases). CDR1 and CDR2 from the germline V gene are SNHLY and FYNNEI. This CDR3 has 16 residues. Trimming cost V 1 base and J 0 bases, with 13 bases left between them. Based on the CDR3 plus reference TRBV2 and TRBJ2-7, the full variable domain is EPEVTQTPSHQVTQMGQEVILRCVPISNHLYFYWYRQILGQKVEFLVSFYNNEISEKSEIFDDQFSVERPDGSNFTLKIRSTKLEDSAMYFCASSEEVDSHSYEQYFGPGTRLTVT.

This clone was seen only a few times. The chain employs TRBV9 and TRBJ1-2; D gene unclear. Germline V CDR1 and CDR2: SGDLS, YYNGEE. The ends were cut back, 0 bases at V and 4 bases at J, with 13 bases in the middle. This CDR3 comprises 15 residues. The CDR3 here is CASSVDPSGGYGYTF. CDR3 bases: TGTGCCAGCAGCGTAGACCCTTCGGGTGGCTATGGCTACACCTTC.

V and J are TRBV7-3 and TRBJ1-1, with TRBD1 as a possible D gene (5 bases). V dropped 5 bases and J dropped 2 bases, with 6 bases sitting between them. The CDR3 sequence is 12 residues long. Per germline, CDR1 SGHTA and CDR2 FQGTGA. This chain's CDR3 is CASSDSNTEAFF. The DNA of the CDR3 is TGTGCCAGCAGCGACAGTAACACTGAAGCTTTCTTT.